The clone carrying this T cell receptor (beta chain) was found a few times. These data are taken from a study of CD8 T cells in Susac syndrome. It was with random hexamers that about 0.45 to 1 ug RNA was reverse transcribed. In TCRdb, the immunoSEQ multiplex PCR reads were re-called with MiXCR into one record per CDR3 protein. The data show roughly 130,000 distinct CDR3 sequences, with nearly 95% seen just once and around 0.12% held by the top ten. The CDR3 is made up of 13 amino acids. From germline, CDR1 is SGHTA and CDR2 FQGNSA. Trimming removed 7 bases from V and 3 bases from J, with 13 bases in between.

The receptor's source is a human donor in good health. The V and J genes are TRBV7-2 and TRBJ2-7; TRBD1 is a possible D gene (5 bases). The sample comprised CD4+ T cells from PBMCs. This CDR3 reads CASTPGRGYEQYF. The DNA of the CDR3 is TGTGCCAGCACTCCAGGAAGGGGCTACGAGCAGTACTTC. Full variable domain (remainder filled in from reference TRBV7-2 and TRBJ2-7): GAGVSQSPSNKVTEKGKDVELRCDPISGHTALYWYRQSLGQGLEFLIYFQGNSAPDKSGLPSDRFSAERTGGSVSTLTIQRTQQEDSAVYLCASTPGRGYEQYFGPGTRLTVT.